This T cell receptor beta chain emerged from a study of blood T cell repertoires in COVID-19 (dated by TCRdb to the early 2020s). A note on the overall study: Collaborator samples came from the United States, Italy and Spain and covered acute and convalescent phases of COVID-19. The material from the prospective study consisted of cDNA or gDNA derived from T cells, B-cell-depleted T cells, or PBMCs. Subjects who had been exposed to COVID-19, were actively infected with it, or had recovered from it provided the deeply sampled blood TCRbeta repertoires that made up the dataset. A freely available public database, intended as a resource for researchers studying the immune response to SARS-CoV-2, is where the repertoires were released. Samples came from the ongoing ImmuneRACE study (first 160 participants) plus 1,254 subjects from 6 global collaborators. A de-identified subject ID, COVID-19 status, age in years and sex were almost always included in the sample metadata. Where available, HLA class I and class II types were obtained from metadata supplied by the sample provider rather than from assay-based typing.

As for this clone: No cognate antigen has been identified for it. No base qualities exist here, and no much larger clone lies one base off it.

The immunoSEQ Assay, a bias-controlled multiplex PCR, was used to amplify TCRbeta CDR3 regions from genomic DNA. The authors' analysis ran thus. Nucleated cell counts per sample were estimated from amplification of reference gene primers within the assay. To quantify the absolute abundance of each unique TCRbeta CDR3 rearrangement, sequence reads were collapsed and filtered. For each sample, productive Simpson clonality was calculated by taking the square root of Simpson's diversity index across productive rearrangements. In its TCRdb copy, this immuneACCESS table keeps in-frame sequences only and misses some clones. Where compared with another copy, unresolved V genes explain less than half of these, and the others have no known cause. From that table come the V and J calls and clone size; the DNA was used to work out D and trimming. For this sample the table gives around 150,000 clones, of which roughly 88% were detected only once. The top ten clones comprise roughly 6.8% of the sample.

Summary of the overall study and its limitations: Clinical and demographic metadata were provided uncurated, with the amount varying by source and participant.

The collaborating institutions used their own protocols to collect whole blood in K2EDTA tubes. For TCRbeta analysis, collaborators shipped samples as frozen whole blood, isolated PBMCs, or DNA extracted from either of those sample types. The junction shows trimming of 3 bases on V and 9 bases on J, and the gene matches do not reach 8 bases of it. Reading from cysteine to phenylalanine, the CDR3 counts 15 amino acids. The only DNA kept is the CDR3, 45 bases in frame from the first base. Via the germline V gene (reference sequence), CDR1 is LGHDT and CDR2 YNNKEL. Sequenced: peripheral blood. This clonotype was obtained from a woman aged 50 to 60 in a cohort sampled during active or convalescent COVID-19. This sequence uses TRBV3-1 (or the pseudogene TRBV3-2) and TRBJ2-1, and TRBD2 matches 10 of the central bases. The CDR3 protein sequence reads: CASSHTSGVGIEQFF. The nucleotides read TGTGCCAGCAGCCATACTAGCGGGGTAGGTATTGAGCAGTTCTTC.